This entry lists 18 T cell receptor beta chains sequenced from one sample in a study of blood T cell repertoires in COVID-19. Data came from immunoSEQ multiplex PCR; TCRdb stores just in-frame clones and leaves some out. Of roughly 220,000 clones detected, roughly 82% appear once; the ten largest clones hold approximately 1.5%. The sample consisted of peripheral blood. The receptors shown here come from a middle-aged woman who had recovered from COVID-19.

The chain carries TRBV4-1 and TRBJ1-6, with D perhaps matching TRBD1 (5 bases). Trimming shortened V by 1 base and J by 8 bases, and 9 bases separated the two germline ends. This CDR3 contains 14 residues. Germline loops: CDR1 MGHRA, CDR2 YSYEKL. The CDR3 loop reads CASSQGEGDSPLHF. The CDR3 region has the DNA TGCGCCAGCAGCCAAGGAGAAGGGGATTCACCCCTCCACTTT.

This clone has a handful of counts. The chain links TRBV2 to TRBJ2-7; D not certain. This CDR3 contains 15 residues. Germline V gene lookup returns CDR1 SNHLY and CDR2 FYNNEI. V lost 7 bases and J lost 3, with 19 bases in between. For the CDR3, the DNA is TGTGCCAGCAATTTTAGAGAGGTCGGAATCTACGAGCAGTACTTC. As protein: CASNFREVGIYEQYF.

V and J are TRBV3-1 (or the pseudogene TRBV3-2) and TRBJ1-2; D is possibly TRBD1 (5 bases). The germline CDR1 and CDR2 sequences are LGHDT and YNNKEL (reference sequence). The CDR3 has 16 amino acids. V lost 2 bases and J 0 bases, leaving 13 bases between the germline ends. Written as DNA, the CDR3 is TGTGCCAGCAGCCAACCAACGGACACCTCTAACTATGGCTACACCTTC. Amino acids: CASSQPTDTSNYGYTF.

The rearrangement links TRBV24-1 to TRBJ2-1, with a possible D match to TRBD2 (5 bases). Germline V gene lookup returns CDR1 KGHDR and CDR2 SFDVKD. The CDR3 totals 16 residues. V shed 4 bases and J shed 4 bases, with 16 bases lying between them. DNA of the CDR3: TGTGCCACCAGTGACACCGACGCCCCGGGGTACAATGAGCAGTTCTTC. Encoded protein: CATSDTDAPGYNEQFF.

This clone was detected many times. This chain links TRBV11-3 with TRBJ2-2; D is uncertain. V dropped 6 bases and J dropped 1 base, with 6 bases sitting between them. Germline CDR1 and CDR2: SGHNT and YENEEA. The CDR3 runs to 13 residues. The CDR3 protein is CASSRQNTGELFF. Here the CDR3 DNA reads TGTGCCAGCAGTCGACAGAACACCGGGGAGCTGTTTTTT. Using reference TRBV11-3 and TRBJ2-2 for the parts outside the CDR3, the full variable domain is EAGVVQSPRYKIIEKKQPVAFWCNPISGHNTLYWYLQNLGQGPELLIRYENEEAVDDSQLPKDRFSAERLKGVDSTLKIQPAELGDSAVYLCASSRQNTGELFFGEGSRLTVL.

The CDR3 protein is CASSSWGLAGDEQFF. The CDR3 DNA is TGTGCCAGCAGCTCCTGGGGACTAGCGGGCGATGAGCAGTTCTTC. V usage is TRBV14 and J usage is TRBJ2-1; 12 bases fit TRBD2. J gave up 8 bases and V 5 bases, and 7 bases lay outside the gene matches. The germline V gene has CDR1 SGHDN and CDR2 FVKESK. This CDR3 is built from 15 residues.

The rearrangement joins TRBV7-2 to TRBJ2-7, with D tentatively TRBD1 (6 bases). CDR1 is SGHTA and CDR2 is FQGNSA in the germline V gene. Trimming shortened V by 3 bases and J by 3 bases, and 12 bases separated the two germline ends. The CDR3 is made up of 14 amino acids. CDR3 coding DNA: TGTGCCAGCAGCTTGACAGGTGGGGGCTACGAGCAGTACTTC. Its protein product is CASSLTGGGYEQYF.

The rearrangement links TRBV5-1 to TRBJ2-1; no reliable D call. In germline, CDR1 is SGHRS, CDR2 YFSETQ. V dropped 2 bases and J dropped 7 bases, with 4 bases sitting between them. This CDR3 is 11 amino acids long. The CDR3 reads CASSFSNEQFF. In DNA, the CDR3 is TGCGCCAGCAGCTTTTCGAATGAGCAGTTCTTC.

The rearrangement joins TRBV5-1 to TRBJ2-1; 12 bases match TRBD2. Germline V gene lookup returns CDR1 SGHRS and CDR2 YFSETQ. The V and J ends lost 0 bases and 5 bases, in that order; junction bases with no gene match: 18. The CDR3 totals 21 residues. The CDR3 sequence is CASSLALTSGGHNGLHNEQFF. The CDR3 DNA is TGCGCCAGCAGCTTGGCCCTAACTAGCGGGGGGCACAACGGCCTCCACAATGAGCAGTTCTTC.

The CDR3 nucleotides read TGTGCCAGCAGCCAAACTAATGATAATTCACCCCTCCACTTT. It yields the protein CASSQTNDNSPLHF. This sequence joins TRBV3-1 (or the pseudogene TRBV3-2) and TRBJ1-6; D remains unclear. The CDR3 consists of 14 residues. Trimming cost V 2 bases and J 5 bases, with 7 bases left between them. Looked up from germline, CDR1 is LGHDT and CDR2 is YNNKEL (reference sequence).

The rearrangement links TRBV2 to TRBJ2-7; 10 nucleotides agree with TRBD1. With 6 bases clipped from V and 3 bases from J, the junction kept 5 bases outside the gene matches. The CDR3 is 14 residues long. From germline, CDR1 is SNHLY and CDR2 FYNNEI. The CDR3, as DNA: TGTGCCAGCAGACGGGACAGGGGCGTCTACGAGCAGTACTTC. Protein product: CASRRDRGVYEQYF.

This sequence joins TRBV5-1 and TRBJ1-1; a weak D match, TRBD1 (6 bases). Trimming took off 5 bases at V and 0 bases at J, with 11 bases between the two ends. Germline loops: CDR1 SGHRS, CDR2 YFSETQ. The CDR3 has 14 amino acids. The DNA of the CDR3 is TGCGCCAGCAGACGAGGGACACTGAACACTGAAGCTTTCTTT. It translates to CASRRGTLNTEAFF.

V gene TRBV18 combines with J gene TRBJ1-4; possible D gene TRBD1, 6 bases. Germline CDR1 KGHSH, CDR2 LQKENI. There are 17 residues in the CDR3. V lost 3 bases and J lost 0, with 14 bases in between. The CDR3 loop is CASSPRTASATNEKLFF. Here the CDR3 DNA reads TGTGCCAGCTCACCCAGGACAGCTTCTGCAACTAATGAAAAACTGTTTTTT. The variable domain in full, with the rest retrieved from reference TRBV18 and TRBJ1-4, is NAGVMQNPRHLVRRRGQEARLRCSPMKGHSHVYWYRQLPEEGLKFMVYLQKENIIDESGMPKERFSAEFPKEGPSILRIQQVVRGDSAAYFCASSPRTASATNEKLFFGSGTQLSVL.

As concerns this clone: The sample holds other DNA sequences that translate to the same CDR3. The chain links TRBV5-1 to TRBJ2-5; 8 positions agree with TRBD1. J was trimmed by 4 bases and V by 4 bases; bases with no gene match: 3. This CDR3 is 13 amino acids long. CDR1 is SGHRS, CDR2 YFSETQ, per germline. This CDR3 reads CASSSGQGETQYF. The CDR3 DNA follows: TGCGCCAGCAGCAGCGGACAGGGAGAGACCCAGTACTTC.

The V call is TRBV19, the J call TRBJ2-2; D is perhaps TRBD2 (5 bases). Germline V gene data show CDR1 as LNHDA and CDR2 as SQIVND (reference sequence). This CDR3 has 17 amino acids. Trimming removed 1 base from V and 5 bases from J, with 17 bases in between. CDR3 residues: CASSIVFREPRTGELFF. CDR3 nucleotide sequence: TGTGCCAGTAGTATAGTTTTTCGGGAACCCCGAACCGGGGAGCTGTTTTTT.

The V gene is TRBV14, the J gene TRBJ2-7; TRBD1 matches 7 bases. The CDR3 contains 19 residues. Germline-derived CDR1 and CDR2 are SGHDN and FVKESK. The V segment lost 7 bases and the J segment 1 base; nucleotides outside the gene matches: 22. The CDR3: CASIPGKGALFNPSYEQYF. The CDR3, as DNA: TGTGCCAGCATCCCAGGTAAGGGGGCCCTTTTTAATCCTTCCTACGAGCAGTACTTC.

As regards this clone: The sample holds other DNA sequences that translate to the same CDR3. The J gene is TRBJ2-3, the V gene TRBV3-1 (or the pseudogene TRBV3-2); D ambiguous. The germline V gene has CDR1 LGHDT and CDR2 YNNKEL (reference sequence). The CDR3 has 17 residues. V lost 3 bases and J lost 0, with 16 bases in between. CDR3 nucleotides: TGTGCCAGCAGCCAGGGCCGAGAGTCGTTTAGCACAGATACGCAGTATTTT. Translating gives CASSQGRESFSTDTQYF.

The sample holds one count of this clone. J is TRBJ1-2 and V is TRBV5-1; 10 positions match TRBD1. Germline V lookup: CDR1 SGHRS, CDR2 YFSETQ. V lost 0 bases and J lost 8; bases outside the gene matches: 7. This CDR3 contains 15 residues. CDR3 nucleotide sequence: TGCGCCAGCAGCTTGGTCACCGGGACAGGGGAAGGCTACACCTTC. Translating gives CASSLVTGTGEGYTF.